These 21 T cell receptor beta chains were sequenced from one sample in a study of T cell repertoires in cytomegalovirus infection. These receptors lack a known antigen. Each CDR3 protein is one row after TCRdb ran MiXCR on the reads. The sample carries some 900,000 distinct CDR3 sequences, around a third recorded once. The sequencing used cultured CD8+ T cells from PBMCs, collected from culture after CMV antigen stimulation. The receptors shown here come from a human donor in good health (CMV status not recorded). Some clones in this sample may be carry-over from other donors' samples.

V and J are TRBV6-6 and TRBJ2-1, with 10 bases matching TRBD1. The germline V gene has CDR1 MNHNY and CDR2 SVGAGI (reference sequence). The V segment lost 0 bases and the J segment 2 bases; nucleotides outside the gene matches: 4. The CDR3 is 17 residues long. The CDR3 DNA sequence: TGTGCCAGCAGTTACTCCCCGGGACAGGGGACCTACAATGAGCAGTTCTTC. Protein sequence: CASSYSPGQGTYNEQFF.

This clonotype was counted at least ten times. The CDR3 nucleotides read TGTGCCAGCAGCCCGAGGGGGGGGCGAGACGAAGCTTTCTTT. Translated, it gives CASSPRGGRDEAFF. The chain is built from TRBV7-6 and TRBJ1-1; tentatively, D is TRBD1 (6 bases). V gave up 5 bases and J gave up 8 bases, with 18 bases separating them. CDR3 size: 14 residues. Germline CDR1 reads SGHVS; CDR2 reads FNYEAQ.

This clonotype appeared many times. The genes are TRBV28 and TRBJ1-2, with unresolved D. Germline loops: CDR1 MDHEN, CDR2 SYDVKM. V was shortened by 4 bases and J by 0 bases, with 12 bases between the two germline ends. This CDR3 region has 15 residues. As DNA, the CDR3 is TGTGCCAGCAGTTCCATTGATCACGCTAACTATGGCTACACCTTC. Translation: CASSSIDHANYGYTF.

The chain has TRBV2 and TRBJ2-6, with 7 positions matching TRBD1. CDR1 SNHLY and CDR2 FYNNEI come from the germline V gene. With 9 bases clipped from V and 0 bases from J, the junction kept 11 bases outside the gene matches. The CDR3 totals 17 residues. CDR3 region: CARMLRDSSSGANVLTF. Here the CDR3 DNA reads TGTGCCAGGATGCTCCGGGACAGTTCCTCTGGGGCCAACGTCCTGACTTTC.

Points on this clonotype: The junction differs from germline at one of its ends, possibly a read error. The CDR3 loop is CAISELGENSPLPF. The CDR3 DNA is TGTGCCATCAGTGAGCTAGGGGAAAATTCACCCCTCCCCTTT. This chain uses TRBV10-3 with TRBJ1-6; D is possibly TRBD1 (5 bases). Germline V gene data show CDR1 as ENHRY and CDR2 as SYGVKD. This CDR3 has 14 residues.

The chain carries TRBV2 and TRBJ2-7, with D perhaps assigned TRBD1 or TRBD2 (5 bases each). The germline V and J ends were trimmed by 3 bases and 4 bases, with 16 bases remaining between them. The CDR3 extends over 15 amino acids. The germline V gene has CDR1 SNHLY and CDR2 FYNNEI. The DNA for the CDR3 is TGTGCCAGCAGTGACCTGGGGGTGAGGGGATACGAGCAGTACGTC. It codes for CASSDLGVRGYEQYV.

The chain uses TRBV25-1 and TRBJ2-3; 10 bases map to TRBD2. The V and J ends lost 3 bases and 3 bases, in that order; junction bases with no gene match: 9. The germline V gene has CDR1 MGHDK and CDR2 SYGVNS. This CDR3 has 17 amino acids. The CDR3 spells CASSDWLAGEGTDTQYF. CDR3 nucleotide sequence: TGTGCCAGCAGTGATTGGCTAGCGGGGGAGGGGACAGATACGCAGTATTTT.

The chain is built from TRBV4-2 and TRBJ1-6; no firm D call. The germline V gene has CDR1 LGHNA and CDR2 YNFKEQ. The CDR3 covers 12 residues. V was trimmed by 1 base and J by 13 bases, leaving 8 bases between them. Written as DNA, the CDR3 is TGTGCCAGCAGCCAAGGGGAGGACCCCCTCCACTTT. It translates to CASSQGEDPLHF.

Concerning this clonotype itself: This may be a read error: a much more frequent sequence differs by one nucleotide. The CDR3 carries no conserved terminal phenylalanine or tryptophan, so it likely arises from a read error. The chain uses TRBV7-6 and TRBJ2-1, with a weak D call TRBD2 (6 bases). This CDR3 comprises 13 residues. The germline V gene encodes CDR1 SGHVS and CDR2 FNYEAQ. Trimming shortened V by 3 bases and J by 6 bases, and 9 bases separated the two germline ends. CDR3 DNA sequence: TGTGCCAGCAGCTTCCTGACTAGCAATGAGCAGTTCTCC. Its translation is CASSFLTSNEQFS.

This clonotype was detected only a few times. The chain joins TRBV6-1 to TRBJ1-5, with D unclear. The V end lost 3 bases, the J end lost 0 bases, and 12 bases lay between the germline ends. The germline gives CDR1 MNHNS, CDR2 SASEGT. The CDR3 has 16 amino acids. This chain's CDR3 is CASSDWQIYSNQPQHF. The CDR3 bases are TGTGCCAGCAGTGATTGGCAGATCTATAGCAATCAGCCCCAGCATTTT.

This clonotype was recorded many times. The chain links TRBV7-9 to TRBJ2-3, with TRBD2 matching over 12 bases. The trim removed 6 bases at V and 3 bases at J, leaving 4 bases unmatched. From germline, CDR1 is SEHNR and CDR2 FQNEAQ (reference sequence). The CDR3 covers 15 residues. The CDR3 loop reads CASSYGTSGTDTQYF. CDR3 DNA: TGTGCCAGCAGTTACGGGACTAGCGGGACAGATACGCAGTATTTT.

The chain employs TRBV5-4 and TRBJ2-7; D possibly corresponds to TRBD2 (5 bases). Trimming took 0 bases from V and 7 from J, leaving 11 bases between them. Per the germline V gene, CDR1 is SGHNT and CDR2 is YYREEE (reference sequence). This CDR3 is built from 13 residues. The CDR3 loop reads CASSLGLAREQYF. In DNA form, the CDR3 reads TGTGCCAGCAGCTTGGGCCTAGCTAGAGAGCAGTACTTC.

Of note for this clonotype: A junction boundary mismatches the germline segment, possibly from a read error. The chain has TRBV6-5 and TRBJ1-2; TRBD1 might be the D (5 bases). Germline V lookup: CDR1 MNHEY, CDR2 SVGAGI. CDR3 length: 15 residues. CDR3 region: CAIRESGREAYDYTF. In DNA form, the CDR3 reads TGTGCCATCCGGGAAAGCGGCAGGGAGGCGTATGACTACACCTTC.

This clonotype was counted ten times or more. V usage is TRBV7-2 and J usage is TRBJ1-1; 7 bases are a match to TRBD1. The CDR3 covers 12 residues. V was pared by 5 bases and J by 5 bases, with 2 bases of the junction left unmatched. Germline V gene sequence: CDR1 SGHTA, CDR2 FQGNSA. The CDR3, as DNA: TGTGCCAGCAGCGTACAGGGGACTGAAGCTTTCTTT. The encoded protein is CASSVQGTEAFF. Looking up the rest from reference TRBV7-2 and TRBJ1-1 gives the full variable domain: GAGVSQSPSNKVTEKGKDVELRCDPISGHTALYWYRQSLGQGLEFLIYFQGNSAPDKSGLPSDRFSAERTGGSVSTLTIQRTQQEDSAVYLCASSVQGTEAFFGQGTRLTVV.

The gene calls are TRBV6-5 and TRBJ1-1; TRBD1 is a possible D gene (5 bases). Trimming left V 2 bases short and J 8 bases short, with 12 bases between. The CDR3 extends over 13 amino acids. The germline V gene has CDR1 MNHEY and CDR2 SVGAGI. The CDR3 reads CASSYGGRIEAFF. The CDR3 DNA reads TGTGCCAGCAGTTACGGGGGACGGATCGAAGCTTTCTTT.

J is TRBJ2-1 and V is TRBV10-3, with D maybe TRBD1 (6 bases). The CDR3 loop spans 12 amino acids. The V end was cut by 5 bases, the J end by 8 bases, with 10 bases between. Per germline, CDR1 ENHRY and CDR2 SYGVKD. The CDR3, as DNA: TGTGCCATCAGTATGGGGGCACATGAGCAGTTCTTC. This gives the protein CAISMGAHEQFF.

This clonotype was observed many times. The rearrangement links TRBV7-8 to TRBJ1-1; D possibly corresponds to TRBD1 (5 bases). Germline CDR1 is SGHVS and CDR2 is FQNEAQ. CDR3 size: 14 residues. The V gene lost 4 bases and the J gene lost 8 bases, with 17 bases spanning the gap. The CDR3 DNA is TGTGCCAGCAGCTCCGCCGACAGAGATCCGGAAGCTTTCTTT. Protein: CASSSADRDPEAFF.

This clonotype was counted only a few times. This sequence joins TRBV4-1 and TRBJ1-1, with a tentative D call TRBD1 (5 bases). Germline lookup yields CDR1 MGHRA and CDR2 YSYEKL. V dropped 0 bases and J dropped 3 bases, with 17 bases sitting between them. This CDR3 contains 17 residues. The DNA of the CDR3 is TGCGCCAGCAGCCAAGATTTAGGACACGGACCTTACACTGAAGCTTTCTTT. This sequence encodes CASSQDLGHGPYTEAFF.

There are a few counts of this clonotype. The chain joins TRBV7-6 to TRBJ2-5; 15 bases line up with TRBD2. This CDR3 has 18 residues. The V and J ends lost 3 bases and 0 bases, in that order; junction bases with no gene match: 5. Germline V gene lookup returns CDR1 SGHVS and CDR2 FNYEAQ. CDR3 in DNA: TGTGCCAGCAGCTTGGGGACTAGCGGGGGGTCGTACCAAGAGACCCAGTACTTC. Translating gives CASSLGTSGGSYQETQYF. The full variable domain, its missing parts supplied by reference TRBV7-6 and TRBJ2-5, is GAGVSQSPRYKVTKRGQDVALRCDPISGHVSLYWYRQALGQGPEFLTYFNYEAQQDKSGLPNDRFSAERPEGSISTLTIQRTEQRDSAMYRCASSLGTSGGSYQETQYFGPGTRLLVL.

V usage is TRBV29-1 and J usage is TRBJ2-5; 7 bases are a match to TRBD1. J gave up 7 bases and V 3 bases, and 11 bases lay outside the gene matches. This CDR3 region has 14 residues. Germline lookup yields CDR1 SQVTM and CDR2 ANQGSEA. CDR3 protein: CSVDPQGSTGTQYF. CDR3 DNA: TGCAGCGTTGATCCACAGGGGTCTACAGGGACCCAGTACTTC.

This clonotype was observed a handful of times. Here the CDR3 reads CASSQEGTGLSSGNTIYF. The CDR3 nucleotides read TGTGCCAGCAGCCAAGAGGGGACAGGGTTATCCTCTGGAAACACCATATATTTT. J is TRBJ1-3 and V is TRBV4-2; 9 bases are a match to TRBD1. Germline trimming cut 0 bases from V and 0 bases from J; bases unmatched to any gene: 6. Germline CDR1 LGHNA, CDR2 YNFKEQ. The CDR3 sequence is 18 residues long.